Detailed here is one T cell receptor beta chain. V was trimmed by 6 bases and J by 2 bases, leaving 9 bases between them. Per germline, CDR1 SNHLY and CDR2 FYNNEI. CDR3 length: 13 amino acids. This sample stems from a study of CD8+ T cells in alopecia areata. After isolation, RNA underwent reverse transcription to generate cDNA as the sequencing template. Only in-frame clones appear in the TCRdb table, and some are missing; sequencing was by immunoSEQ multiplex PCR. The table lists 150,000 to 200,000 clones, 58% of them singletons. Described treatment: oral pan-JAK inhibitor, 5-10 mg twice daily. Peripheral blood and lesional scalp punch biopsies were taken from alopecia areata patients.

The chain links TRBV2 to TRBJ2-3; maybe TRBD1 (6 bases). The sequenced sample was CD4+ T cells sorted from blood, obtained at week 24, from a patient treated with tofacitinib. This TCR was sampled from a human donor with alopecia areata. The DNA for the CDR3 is TGTGCCAGCAGCGGACAGTCCACAGATACGCAGTATTTT. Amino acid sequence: CASSGQSTDTQYF.